This TCR beta chain came from a study of blood T cell repertoires in COVID-19. Overall study: COVID-19 samples collected from the United States, Italy and Spain covered acute and convalescent phases. Sources were T cells, B-cell-depleted T cells, or PBMCs; the material itself was cDNA or gDNA.

Germline CDR1 is PRHDT and CDR2 is FYEKMQ (reference sequence). V shed 5 bases and J shed 1 base, with 6 bases lying between them. The CDR3 has 13 amino acids. The Seattle patients joined while their infection was active and were tracked longitudinally afterward. Per the original methods: Estimates of nucleated cell counts were drawn from the amplification of reference gene primers. Method: immunoSEQ multiplex PCR; TCRdb's copy keeps in-frame clones and lacks some. V, J and clone size are those of that table, while D and trimming were read from the DNA. Of over 200,000 clones in the sample, 70% to 90% were seen once.

The specimen sequenced was peripheral blood. V is TRBV13 and J is TRBJ1-3; D gene unclear. This TCR was recovered from a man aged 25-45 years with COVID-19, enrolled during active disease. The CDR3 DNA is TGTGCCAGCAGCGCGGGGTCTGGAAACACCATATATTTT. It translates to CASSAGSGNTIYF.